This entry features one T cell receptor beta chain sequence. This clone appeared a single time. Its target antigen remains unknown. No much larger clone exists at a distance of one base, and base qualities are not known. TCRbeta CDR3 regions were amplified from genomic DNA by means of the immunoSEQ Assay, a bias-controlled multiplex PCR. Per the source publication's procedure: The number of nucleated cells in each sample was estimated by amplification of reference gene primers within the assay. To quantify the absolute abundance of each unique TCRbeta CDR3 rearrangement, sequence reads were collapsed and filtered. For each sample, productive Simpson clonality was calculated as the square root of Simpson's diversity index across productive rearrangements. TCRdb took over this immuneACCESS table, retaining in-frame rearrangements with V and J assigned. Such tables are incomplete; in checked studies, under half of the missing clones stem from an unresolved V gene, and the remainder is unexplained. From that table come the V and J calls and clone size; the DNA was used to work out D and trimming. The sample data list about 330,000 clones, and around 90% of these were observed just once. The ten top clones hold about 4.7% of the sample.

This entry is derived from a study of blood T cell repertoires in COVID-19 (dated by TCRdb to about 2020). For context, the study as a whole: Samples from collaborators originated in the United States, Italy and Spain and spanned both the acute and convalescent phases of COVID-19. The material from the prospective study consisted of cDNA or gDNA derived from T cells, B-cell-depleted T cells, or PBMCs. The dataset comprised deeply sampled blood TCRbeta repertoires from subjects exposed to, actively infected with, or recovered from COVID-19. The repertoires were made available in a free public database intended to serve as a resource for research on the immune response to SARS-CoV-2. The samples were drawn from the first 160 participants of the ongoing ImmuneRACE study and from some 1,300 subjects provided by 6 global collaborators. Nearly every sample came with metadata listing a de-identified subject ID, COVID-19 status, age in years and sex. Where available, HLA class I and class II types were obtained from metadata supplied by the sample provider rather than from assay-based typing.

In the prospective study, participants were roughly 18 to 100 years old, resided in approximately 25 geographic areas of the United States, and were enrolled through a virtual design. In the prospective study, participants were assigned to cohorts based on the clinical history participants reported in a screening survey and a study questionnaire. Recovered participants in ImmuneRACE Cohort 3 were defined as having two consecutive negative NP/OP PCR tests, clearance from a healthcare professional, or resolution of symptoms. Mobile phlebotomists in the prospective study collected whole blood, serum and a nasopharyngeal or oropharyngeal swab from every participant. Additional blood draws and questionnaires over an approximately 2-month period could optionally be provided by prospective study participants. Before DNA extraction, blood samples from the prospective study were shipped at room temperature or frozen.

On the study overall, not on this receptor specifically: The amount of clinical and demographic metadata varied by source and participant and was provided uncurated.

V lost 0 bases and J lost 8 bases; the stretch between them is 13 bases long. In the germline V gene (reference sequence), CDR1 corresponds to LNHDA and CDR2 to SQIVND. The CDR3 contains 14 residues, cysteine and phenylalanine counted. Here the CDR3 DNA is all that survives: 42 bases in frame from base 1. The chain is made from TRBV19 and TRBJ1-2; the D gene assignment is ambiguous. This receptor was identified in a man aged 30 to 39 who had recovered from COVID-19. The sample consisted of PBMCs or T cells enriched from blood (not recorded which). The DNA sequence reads TGTGCCAGTAGTATAGATCATAATAATCGGGGCTACACCTTC. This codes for CASSIDHNNRGYTF.